This T cell receptor (beta chain) derives from a study of T cells after yellow fever vaccination. General study findings and limits: It was a small share of clonotypes that appeared in both CD4 and CD8 compartments.

MiXCR, applied by TCRdb to the 5' RACE reads, yields one record per CDR3 protein. The profile shows approximately 350,000 distinct CDR3 sequences, approximately 10% of them singletons. Trimming took 0 bases from V and 6 from J, leaving 8 bases between them. Germline V CDR1 and CDR2: DFQATT, SNEGSKA (reference sequence). CDR3 length: 12 amino acids. On this clonotype itself: The target antigen is unknown.

The V and J genes are TRBV20-1 and TRBJ1-1; D is undetermined. The source was PBMCs, collected on the day of the first yellow fever vaccination. This clonotype originated in a man younger than 35 who received the YFV17D yellow fever vaccine. CDR3 DNA: TGCAGTGCTAGAGATGTTACGGCTGAAGCTTTCTTT. Translation gives CSARDVTAEAFF.